This passage covers 25 T cell receptor beta chains from one sample sequenced in a study of T cells in severe cutaneous drug reactions. The iRepertoire multiplex PCR system with TCR subtype-specific primers built both bulk and single-cell libraries. TCRdb re-called the multiplex PCR reads; one entry per CDR3 protein, DNA not given. This table holds about 10,000 distinct CDR3 sequences. Carbamazepine had induced Stevens-Johnson syndrome or toxic epidermal necrolysis in the sequenced donors. Sequencing was done on a sample of cells from a skin blister. The receptors shown here come from a human donor with Stevens-Johnson syndrome, a severe cutaneous drug reaction.

The gene calls are TRBV29-1 and TRBJ2-1; the D call of TRBD1 rests on TCRdb alone, since no DNA is present to check it. Germline V gene sequence: CDR1 SQVTM, CDR2 ANQGSEA. This CDR3 has 13 amino acids. CDR3 amino acids: CSDIWGGGNEQFF.

CDR3: CASSLVTSGTDTQYF. The V gene is TRBV11-2, the J gene TRBJ2-3; TCRdb's assignment of TRBD2 cannot be checked, as there is no DNA. The CDR3 runs to 15 residues. Germline V gene lookup returns CDR1 SGHAT and CDR2 FQNNGV. Complete variable domain (other parts from reference TRBV11-2 and TRBJ2-3): EAGVAQSPRYKIIEKRQSVAFWCNPISGHATLYWYQQILGQGPKLLIQFQNNGVVDDSQLPKDRFSAERLKGVDSTLKIQPAKLEDSAVYLCASSLVTSGTDTQYFGPGTRLTVL.

J is TRBJ2-7 and V is TRBV29-1. The CDR3 has 13 amino acids. The germline gives CDR1 SQVTM, CDR2 ANQGSEA. The CDR3 region is CSVEEEGAYEQYF.

This chain links TRBV20-1 with TRBJ2-7; TCRdb's assignment of TRBD1 cannot be checked, as there is no DNA. Germline CDR1 and CDR2: DFQATT and SNEGSKA (reference sequence). There are 15 residues in the CDR3. CDR3 protein: CSARAYRDQPYEQYF.

In terms of frequency, this clonotype is large (0.1 to 1%). This CDR3 is CSANGPRSYEQYF. The rearrangement joins TRBV20-1 to TRBJ2-7. Per the germline V gene, CDR1 is DFQATT and CDR2 is SNEGSKA (reference sequence). The CDR3 covers 13 residues.

The chain uses TRBV20-1 and TRBJ2-1; as DNA is missing, the TRBD2 call by TCRdb cannot be tested. The CDR3 is made up of 17 amino acids. The germline V gene has CDR1 DFQATT and CDR2 SNEGSKA (reference sequence). The CDR3 spells CSARDDRTSGRSNEQFF.

This clonotype is classed as medium-sized by frequency. The chain employs TRBV20-1 and TRBJ1-1; lacking DNA, the TRBD1 call made by TCRdb goes unchecked. This CDR3 contains 12 residues. Germline V gene data show CDR1 as DFQATT and CDR2 as SNEGSKA (reference sequence). Here the CDR3 reads CSARGPNTEAFF.

This clonotype shows up as medium-sized by frequency. The chain has TRBV20-1 and TRBJ1-5; TCRdb gives TRBD1 as the D gene, but with no DNA this cannot be confirmed. The V gene's germline CDR1 is DFQATT and CDR2 SNEGSKA (reference sequence). This CDR3 contains 15 residues. CDR3 sequence: CSARPSWGHNQPQHF.

This rearrangement joins TRBV20-1 to TRBJ2-5; TCRdb selects TRBD1, and the lack of DNA leaves this call unchecked. CDR1 is DFQATT, CDR2 SNEGSKA, per germline (reference sequence). The CDR3 is 14 residues long. The CDR3 protein is CSARLDRSVETQYF.

This clonotype is classed as medium-sized (0.01 to 0.1%) by frequency. The V gene is TRBV20-1, the J gene TRBJ2-5; TCRdb indicates TRBD1, and absent DNA this call remains unverified. There are 15 residues in the CDR3. Germline V gene sequence: CDR1 DFQATT, CDR2 SNEGSKA (reference sequence). CDR3 region: CSARDWSATGETQYF.

The rearrangement links TRBV11-2 to TRBJ2-7; TCRdb proposes TRBD1, but this gene call is untestable without DNA. The CDR3 covers 16 residues. Germline V gene sequence: CDR1 SGHAT, CDR2 FQNNGV. The CDR3: CASSLEGRVVSYEQYF.

Judged by frequency, this clonotype is medium-sized. This chain uses TRBV20-1 with TRBJ2-3; TCRdb lists TRBD2, though no DNA is available to test this call. Germline CDR1 DFQATT, CDR2 SNEGSKA (reference sequence). The CDR3 loop spans 14 amino acids. CDR3 sequence: CSGLTSGNTDTQYF.

CDR3 region: CSVVGGIAKNIQYF. The rearrangement links TRBV29-1 to TRBJ2-4. Per the germline V gene, CDR1 is SQVTM and CDR2 is ANQGSEA. The length of the CDR3 is 14 residues.

The rearrangement links TRBV29-1 to TRBJ2-3; the D call from TCRdb, TRBD1, cannot be confirmed without DNA. The CDR3 extends over 16 amino acids. The germline gives CDR1 SQVTM, CDR2 ANQGSEA. This chain's CDR3 is CSVSRSAGEDTDTQYF.

CDR3 amino acids: CSARGASRTYNEQFF. The chain is built from TRBV20-1 and TRBJ2-1; the TCRdb D gene call, TRBD2, has no DNA to confirm it. There are 15 residues in the CDR3. Germline CDR1 DFQATT, CDR2 SNEGSKA (reference sequence).

The chain employs TRBV29-1 and TRBJ1-1. CDR3 length: 16 amino acids. CDR1 SQVTM and CDR2 ANQGSEA come from the germline V gene. The CDR3 is CSGSSLTDKHRGEAFF.

The J gene is TRBJ2-1, the V gene TRBV29-1; the D call from TCRdb, TRBD1, cannot be confirmed without DNA. There are 14 residues in the CDR3. Germline values: CDR1 SQVTM, CDR2 ANQGSEA. The CDR3 region is CSVVPQGFYNEQFF.

The chain has TRBV29-1 and TRBJ2-1; TCRdb indicates TRBD2, and absent DNA this call remains unverified. The CDR3 loop spans 14 amino acids. The germline V gene encodes CDR1 SQVTM and CDR2 ANQGSEA. CDR3 amino acids: CSGTSGSFYNEQFF.

V and J are TRBV29-1 and TRBJ1-1. The CDR3 is made up of 14 amino acids. Germline values: CDR1 SQVTM, CDR2 ANQGSEA. This CDR3 is CSVVVAAMNTEAFF.

Considering frequency, this clonotype is medium-sized. V and J are TRBV20-1 and TRBJ1-5; absent DNA, TCRdb's TRBD1 call cannot be checked. The CDR3 contains 14 residues. CDR1 DFQATT and CDR2 SNEGSKA come from the germline V gene (reference sequence). Here the CDR3 reads CSAITGYSNQPQHF.

The chain couples TRBV20-1 to TRBJ2-7; without DNA, the TCRdb call of TRBD2 cannot be checked. Germline V gene lookup returns CDR1 DFQATT and CDR2 SNEGSKA (reference sequence). The CDR3 is 14 amino acids. The CDR3 sequence: CSARDLAGPYEQYF.

V is TRBV29-1 and J is TRBJ2-1; the D gene TCRdb calls, TRBD2, cannot be checked with no DNA. Germline CDR1 is SQVTM and CDR2 is ANQGSEA. CDR3 size: 16 residues. The CDR3 region is CSVELLTSGRSNEQFF.

This clonotype is labeled medium-sized based on frequency. The chain recombines TRBV20-1 with TRBJ1-2. From germline, CDR1 is DFQATT and CDR2 SNEGSKA (reference sequence). The CDR3 contains 11 residues. The CDR3 loop reads CSARKVYGYTF.

The rearrangement links TRBV6-5 to TRBJ2-7. Germline CDR1 and CDR2: MNHEY and SVGAGI. The CDR3 totals 15 residues. This chain's CDR3 is CASSYSLDGFHEQYF.

The CDR3 spells CSARTGRLTDTQYF. The chain joins TRBV20-1 to TRBJ2-3; TCRdb lists TRBD1, though no DNA is available to test this call. Germline V lookup: CDR1 DFQATT, CDR2 SNEGSKA (reference sequence). CDR3 length equals 14 residues.